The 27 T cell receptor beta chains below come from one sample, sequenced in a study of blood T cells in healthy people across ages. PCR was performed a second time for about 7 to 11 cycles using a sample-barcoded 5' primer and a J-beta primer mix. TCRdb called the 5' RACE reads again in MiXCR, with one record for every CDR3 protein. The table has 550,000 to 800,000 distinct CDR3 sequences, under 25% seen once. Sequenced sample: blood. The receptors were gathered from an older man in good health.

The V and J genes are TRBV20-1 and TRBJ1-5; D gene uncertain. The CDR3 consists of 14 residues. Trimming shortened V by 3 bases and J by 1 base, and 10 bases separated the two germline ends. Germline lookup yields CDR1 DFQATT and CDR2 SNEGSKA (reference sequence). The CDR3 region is CSASNQRSNQPQHF. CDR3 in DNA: TGCAGTGCTAGTAATCAGCGGAGCAATCAGCCCCAGCATTTT.

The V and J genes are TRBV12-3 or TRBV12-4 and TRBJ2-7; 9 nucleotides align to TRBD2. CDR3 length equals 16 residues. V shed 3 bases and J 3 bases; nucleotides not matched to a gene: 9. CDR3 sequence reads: CASSLGRTSDFYEQYF. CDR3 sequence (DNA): TGTGCCAGCAGTTTGGGAAGGACTAGCGATTTCTACGAGCAGTACTTC.

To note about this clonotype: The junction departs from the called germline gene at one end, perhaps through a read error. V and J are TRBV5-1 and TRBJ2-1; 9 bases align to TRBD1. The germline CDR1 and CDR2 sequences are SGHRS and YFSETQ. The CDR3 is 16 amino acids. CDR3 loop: CAGSLMPGQGYNEQFF. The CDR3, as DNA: TGCGCCGGCAGCTTGATGCCGGGACAGGGTTACAATGAGCAGTTCTTC.

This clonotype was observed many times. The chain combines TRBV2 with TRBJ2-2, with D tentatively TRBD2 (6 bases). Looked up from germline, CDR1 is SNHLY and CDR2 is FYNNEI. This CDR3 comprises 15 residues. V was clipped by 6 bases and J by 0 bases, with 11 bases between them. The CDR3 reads CASRPGTSNTGELFF. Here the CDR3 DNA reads TGTGCCAGCAGGCCCGGGACTTCGAACACCGGGGAGCTGTTTTTT.

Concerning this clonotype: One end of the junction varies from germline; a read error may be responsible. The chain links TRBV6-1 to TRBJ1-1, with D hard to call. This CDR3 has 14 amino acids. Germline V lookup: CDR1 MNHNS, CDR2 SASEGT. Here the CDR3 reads CASSEAIVNTGAFF. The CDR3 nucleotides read TGTGCCAGCAGTGAAGCAATTGTGAACACTGGAGCTTTCTTT.

The CDR3 sequence: CASSYFATARDTQYF. CDR3 DNA sequence: TGTGCCAGCAGTTACTTTGCGACAGCTCGGGATACGCAGTATTTT. The genes are TRBV6-5 and TRBJ2-3; TRBD1 might be the D (5 bases). Germline V CDR1 and CDR2: MNHEY, SVGAGI. The CDR3 has 15 residues. V lost 1 base and J lost 6, with 14 bases in between.

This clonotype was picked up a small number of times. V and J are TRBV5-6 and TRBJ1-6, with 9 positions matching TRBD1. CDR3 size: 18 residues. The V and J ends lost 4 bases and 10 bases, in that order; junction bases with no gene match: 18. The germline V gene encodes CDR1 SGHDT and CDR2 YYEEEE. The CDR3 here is CASSLTGTGLGYGSPLHF. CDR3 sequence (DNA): TGTGCCAGCAGCCTGACCGGGACAGGGCTGGGCTACGGATCACCCCTCCACTTT.

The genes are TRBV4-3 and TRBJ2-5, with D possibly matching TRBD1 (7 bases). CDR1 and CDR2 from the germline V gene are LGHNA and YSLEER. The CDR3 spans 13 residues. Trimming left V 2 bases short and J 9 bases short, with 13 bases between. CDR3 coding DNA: TGCGCCAGCAGCCAACAGGGGGGCGAGGCCCAGTACTTC. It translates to CASSQQGGEAQYF.

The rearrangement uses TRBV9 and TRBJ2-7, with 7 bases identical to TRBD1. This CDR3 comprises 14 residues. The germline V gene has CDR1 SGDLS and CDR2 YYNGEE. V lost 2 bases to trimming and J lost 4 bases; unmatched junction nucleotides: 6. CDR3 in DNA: TGTGCCAGCAGCGTCGAGGGGGCGGGTTACGAGCAGTACTTC. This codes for CASSVEGAGYEQYF.

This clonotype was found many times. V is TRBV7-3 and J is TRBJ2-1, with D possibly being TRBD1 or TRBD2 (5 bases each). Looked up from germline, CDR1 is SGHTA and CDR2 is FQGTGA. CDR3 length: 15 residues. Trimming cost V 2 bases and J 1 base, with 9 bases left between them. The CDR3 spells CASSLFGASYNEQFF. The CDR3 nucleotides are TGTGCCAGCAGCTTATTCGGGGCGTCCTACAATGAGCAGTTCTTC.

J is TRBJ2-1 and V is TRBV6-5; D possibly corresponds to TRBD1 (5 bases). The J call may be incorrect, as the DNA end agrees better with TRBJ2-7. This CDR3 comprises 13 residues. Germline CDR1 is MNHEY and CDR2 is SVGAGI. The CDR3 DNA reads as TGTGCCAGCAGCCCAGGGCCGTACTACGAGCAGTACTTC. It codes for CASSPGPYYEQYF.

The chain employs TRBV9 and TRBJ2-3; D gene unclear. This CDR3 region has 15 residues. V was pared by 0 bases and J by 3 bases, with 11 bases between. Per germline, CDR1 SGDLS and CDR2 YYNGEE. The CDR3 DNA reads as TGTGCCAGCAGCGTAGGAAGTATGGGAACAGATACGCAGTATTTT. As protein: CASSVGSMGTDTQYF.

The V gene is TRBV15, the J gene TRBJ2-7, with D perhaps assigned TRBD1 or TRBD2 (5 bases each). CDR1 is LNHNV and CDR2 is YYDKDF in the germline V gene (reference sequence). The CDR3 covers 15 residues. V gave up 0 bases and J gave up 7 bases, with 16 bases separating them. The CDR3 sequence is CATSREFGREWEQYF. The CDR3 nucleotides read TGTGCCACCAGCAGAGAGTTTGGCAGGGAGTGGGAGCAGTACTTC.

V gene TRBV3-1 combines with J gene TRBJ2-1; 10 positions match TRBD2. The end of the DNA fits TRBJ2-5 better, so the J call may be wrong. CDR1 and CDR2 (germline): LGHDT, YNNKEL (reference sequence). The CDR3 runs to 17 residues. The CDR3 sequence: CASSQDLLAGVGETQYF. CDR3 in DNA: TGTGCCAGCAGCCAAGATCTGCTAGCGGGAGTTGGGGAGACCCAGTACTTC.

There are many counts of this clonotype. The CDR3 DNA reads TGCAGTGCTTACGCGGCTAGCGGTCTTGCGGAGCAGTACTTC. It codes for CSAYAASGLAEQYF. The V call is TRBV20-1, the J call TRBJ2-7; the match to TRBD2 covers 7 bases. Germline V gene data show CDR1 as DFQATT and CDR2 as SNEGSKA (reference sequence). CDR3 length: 14 residues. Trimming cost V 5 bases and J 7 bases; bases outside gene matches: 14.

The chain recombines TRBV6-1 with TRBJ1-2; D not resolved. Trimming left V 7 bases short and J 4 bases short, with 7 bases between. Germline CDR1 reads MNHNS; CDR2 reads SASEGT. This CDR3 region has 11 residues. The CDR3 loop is CASIISYGYTF. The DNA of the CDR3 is TGTGCCAGCATCATCAGCTATGGCTACACCTTC.

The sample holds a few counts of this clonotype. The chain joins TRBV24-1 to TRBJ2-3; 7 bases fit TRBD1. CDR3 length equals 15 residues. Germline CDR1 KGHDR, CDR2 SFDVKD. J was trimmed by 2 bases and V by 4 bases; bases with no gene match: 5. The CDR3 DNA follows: TGTGCCACCAGTGAGCGACAGGGTTCCACAGATACGCAGTATTTT. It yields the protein CATSERQGSTDTQYF.

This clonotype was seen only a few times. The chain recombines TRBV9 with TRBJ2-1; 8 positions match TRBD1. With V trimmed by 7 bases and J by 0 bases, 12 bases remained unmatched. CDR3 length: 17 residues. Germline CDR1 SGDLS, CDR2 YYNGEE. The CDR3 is CASRPHRTGSSYNEQFF. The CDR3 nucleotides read TGTGCCAGCCGCCCCCATAGGACAGGGAGCTCCTACAATGAGCAGTTCTTC.

The CDR3 loop reads CATSRDIYEQYF. In DNA form, the CDR3 reads TGTGCCACCAGCAGAGATATCTACGAGCAGTACTTC. The chain uses TRBV15 and TRBJ2-5; D call uncertain. With the DNA end fitting TRBJ2-7 better, the J assignment may be wrong. The CDR3 is 12 residues long. The V gene's germline CDR1 is LNHNV and CDR2 YYDKDF (reference sequence).

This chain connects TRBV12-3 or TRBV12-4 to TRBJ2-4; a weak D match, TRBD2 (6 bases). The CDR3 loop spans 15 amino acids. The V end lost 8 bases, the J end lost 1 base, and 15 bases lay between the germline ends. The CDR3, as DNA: TGTGCCAGCGCTATAACAGGAGGGGCCAAAAACATTCAGTACTTC. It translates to CASAITGGAKNIQYF.

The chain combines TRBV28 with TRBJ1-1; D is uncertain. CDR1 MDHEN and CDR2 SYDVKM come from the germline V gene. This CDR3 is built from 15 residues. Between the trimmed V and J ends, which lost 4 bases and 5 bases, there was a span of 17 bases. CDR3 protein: CASSSLSAAGTEAFF. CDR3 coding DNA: TGTGCCAGCAGTTCCCTATCGGCGGCTGGAACTGAAGCTTTCTTT.

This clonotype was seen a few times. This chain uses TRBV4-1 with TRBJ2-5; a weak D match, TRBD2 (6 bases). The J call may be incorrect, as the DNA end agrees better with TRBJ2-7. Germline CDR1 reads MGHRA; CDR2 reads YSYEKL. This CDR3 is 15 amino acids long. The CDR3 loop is CASSQEYAGSYEQYF. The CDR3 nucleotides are TGCGCCAGCAGCCAAGAATACGCGGGAAGCTACGAGCAGTACTTC.

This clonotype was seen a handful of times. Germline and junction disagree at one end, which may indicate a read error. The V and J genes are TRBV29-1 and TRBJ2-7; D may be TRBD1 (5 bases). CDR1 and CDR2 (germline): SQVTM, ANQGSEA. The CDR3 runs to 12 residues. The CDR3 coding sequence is TGCAGCGTAGCGACAGTTTCCTACGAACAGTACTTC. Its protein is CSVATVSYEQYF.

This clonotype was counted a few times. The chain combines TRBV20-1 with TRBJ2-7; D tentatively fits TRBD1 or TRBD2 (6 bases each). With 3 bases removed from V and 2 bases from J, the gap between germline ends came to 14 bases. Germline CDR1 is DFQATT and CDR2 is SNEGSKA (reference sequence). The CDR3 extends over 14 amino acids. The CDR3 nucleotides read TGCAGTGCTAGTATCAGGGGAGGACCCTACGAGCAGTACTTC. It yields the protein CSASIRGGPYEQYF.

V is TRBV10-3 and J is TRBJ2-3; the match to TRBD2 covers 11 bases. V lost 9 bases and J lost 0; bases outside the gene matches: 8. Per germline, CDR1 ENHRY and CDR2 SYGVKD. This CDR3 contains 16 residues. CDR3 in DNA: TGTGCCATTTCCCTTCGGACTAGCGGGAGCACAGATACGCAGTATTTT. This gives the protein CAISLRTSGSTDTQYF.

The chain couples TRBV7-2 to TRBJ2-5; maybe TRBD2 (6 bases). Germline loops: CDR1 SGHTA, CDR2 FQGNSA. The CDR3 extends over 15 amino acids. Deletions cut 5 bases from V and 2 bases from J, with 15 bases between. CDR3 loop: CASSLGAGWQETQYF. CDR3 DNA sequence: TGTGCCAGCAGCCTAGGGGCGGGGTGGCAAGAGACCCAGTACTTC.

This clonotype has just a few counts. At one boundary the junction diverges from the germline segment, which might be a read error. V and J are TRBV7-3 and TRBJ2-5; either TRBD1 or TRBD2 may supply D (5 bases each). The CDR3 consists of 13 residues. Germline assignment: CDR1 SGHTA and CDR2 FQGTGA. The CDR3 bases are TGTGGCAGCAGTGAGGGACCCGAAGAGACCCAGTACTTC. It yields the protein CGSSEGPEETQYF.